This entry lists 7 T cell receptor beta chains sequenced from one sample in a study of shared clonotypes between healthy human individuals. Measured with immunoSEQ multiplex PCR; TCRdb has only the in-frame clones, and not every one. The sample includes 550,000 to 700,000 clones, around four fifths of them seen just once. The specimen was memory CD4+ T cells sorted from blood. Subset indicated: CD45RA-negative fraction. These receptors were taken from a woman aged 25 to 39 in good health.

The rearrangement uses TRBV7-8 and TRBJ1-5; 9 positions match TRBD1. This CDR3 has 14 residues. Germline assignment: CDR1 SGHVS and CDR2 FQNEAQ. Losses at the gene ends were 5 bases for V and 8 bases for J; bases not matched to a gene: 7. The CDR3 is CASSPRTGEEPQHF. For the CDR3, the DNA is TGTGCCAGCAGCCCCCGGACAGGGGAAGAGCCCCAGCATTTT.

The DNA of the CDR3 is TGTGCCAGCAGCTCCTCGGGACTAGCGGGAGAAGGGAACACCGGGGAGCTGTTTTTT. Translating gives CASSSSGLAGEGNTGELFF. J is TRBJ2-2 and V is TRBV28; 14 bases are shared with TRBD2. Per germline, CDR1 MDHEN and CDR2 SYDVKM. The CDR3 spans 19 residues. J gave up 1 base and V 6 bases, and 10 bases lay outside the gene matches. Complete variable domain (other parts from reference TRBV28 and TRBJ2-2): DVKVTQSSRYLVKRTGEKVFLECVQDMDHENMFWYRQDPGLGLRLIYFSYDVKMKEKGDIPEGYSVSREKKERFSLILESASTNQTSMYLCASSSSGLAGEGNTGELFFGEGSRLTVL.

Only one count was recorded for this clone. The chain recombines TRBV28 with TRBJ1-5; no clear D gene. CDR1 and CDR2 (germline): MDHEN, SYDVKM. This CDR3 has 12 residues. V dropped 5 bases and J dropped 6 bases, with 8 bases sitting between them. CDR3 sequence reads: CASSSAIQPQHF. The CDR3 DNA sequence: TGTGCCAGCAGTAGCGCCATTCAGCCCCAGCATTTT.

This clone was seen at least ten times. The same CDR3 also results from other DNA sequences found in this sample. The genes are TRBV7-2 and TRBJ2-7; 13 nucleotides line up with TRBD2. This CDR3 is built from 15 residues. CDR1 is SGHTA and CDR2 is FQGNSA in the germline V gene. V was pared by 1 base and J by 5 bases, with 2 bases of the junction left unmatched. CDR3 sequence reads: CASSLVGLAGDEQYF. The CDR3 coding sequence is TGTGCCAGCAGCTTAGTCGGACTAGCGGGAGACGAGCAGTACTTC.

V gene TRBV7-8 combines with J gene TRBJ2-5; D tentatively fits TRBD1 or TRBD2 (5 bases each). V was cut by 6 bases and J by 2 bases, with 13 bases left in between. CDR1 is SGHVS and CDR2 is FQNEAQ in the germline V gene. The CDR3 has 14 amino acids. CDR3 region: CASSKGTAQETQYF. The CDR3 bases are TGTGCCAGCAGTAAAGGGACGGCACAAGAGACCCAGTACTTC. The entire variable domain, with the rest obtained from reference TRBV7-8 and TRBJ2-5, is as follows: GAGVSQSPRYKVAKRGQDVALRCDPISGHVSLFWYQQALGQGPEFLTYFQNEAQLDKSGLPSDRFFAERPEGSVSTLKIQRTQQEDSAVYLCASSKGTAQETQYFGPGTRLLVL.

J is TRBJ1-2 and V is TRBV2; 9 nucleotides align to TRBD1. Germline assignment: CDR1 SNHLY and CDR2 FYNNEI. V lost 3 bases and J lost 8; bases outside the gene matches: 7. This CDR3 contains 14 residues. This CDR3 is CASSDQDRGRGYTF. CDR3 DNA sequence: TGTGCCAGCAGTGATCAGGACAGGGGACGAGGCTACACCTTC.

The CDR3 region is CATSSGQAQETQYF. The CDR3 DNA reads as TGTGCCACCAGCAGCGGCCAGGCCCAAGAGACCCAGTACTTC. The chain recombines TRBV15 with TRBJ2-5; no reliable D call. Trimming pared 3 bases from V and 1 base from J, leaving 9 bases between. This CDR3 spans 14 amino acids. Germline V gene sequence: CDR1 LNHNV, CDR2 YYDKDF (reference sequence).